The sequence of this TCR beta chain was determined in a study of Graves' ophthalmopathy and Graves' hyperthyroidism. Study-wide background: There was a collection of peripheral blood at initial diagnosis, before any treatment.

The study's findings and limits: Most thyroid-expanded clonotypes exceeding 0.001 frequency were also found in blood. Sensitivity reached roughly 71% and specificity around 72% when the model predicted ophthalmopathy progression.

V was clipped by 6 bases and J by 4 bases, with 18 bases between them. Germline CDR1 MNHEY, CDR2 SVGAGI. The CDR3 extends over 15 amino acids. Note on this clonotype: Its specificity is unknown.

Investigators amplified TCR beta CDR3 regions from RNA transcripts. RT-PCR was first run with HTBI primers, then multiplex PCR in a second round. From the multiplex PCR reads, TCRdb called clonotypes with MiXCR, one entry per CDR3 protein. The sample lists about 700,000 distinct CDR3 sequences, around 40% occurring once. Ophthalmopathy in the donors was of moderate-to-severe activity, with CAS ≥3, NOSPECS ≥4 and duration under 3 months. Sequenced: peripheral blood. This receptor was obtained from an adult man with Graves' ophthalmopathy. The chain couples TRBV6-5 to TRBJ1-1, with D possibly being TRBD1 (6 bases). The CDR3 protein is CASRHASGGLTEAFF. The CDR3 DNA follows: TGTGCCAGCAGGCACGCTTCTGGGGGCCTCACTGAAGCTTTCTTT.